The entry below gives a single T cell receptor (beta chain) sequence along with its context. Authors' data handling: It was from reference gene primer amplification that nucleated cell counts were estimated. The repertoire was sequenced with immunoSEQ multiplex PCR; TCRdb's copy has only in-frame clones and lacks some. Clone size and V and J calls were adopted from that table, with D and trimming inferred from the DNA. In the table there are hundreds of thousands of clones, about nine tenths of which are singletons. The source of the sample is a study of blood T cell repertoires in COVID-19. Overall study context: COVID-19 samples from acute and convalescent phases originated in the United States, Italy and Spain. PBMCs, B-cell-depleted T cells, or T cells provided the cDNA or gDNA that made up the material.

V gave up 5 bases and J gave up 14 bases, with 10 bases separating them. There are 11 residues in the CDR3. Germline-derived CDR1 and CDR2 are MNHNY and SVGAGI (reference sequence). The chain has TRBV6-6 and TRBJ1-6; D gene ambiguous. This clonotype was sampled from a man aged 18 to 29 with active or convalescent COVID-19. The sequenced sample was peripheral blood. CDR3 sequence: CASSPSRSLHF. DNA for the CDR3: TGTGCCAGCAGTCCTTCTAGATCCCTCCACTTT.